This TCR beta chain was obtained from a study of response to subunit inactivated influenza vaccine. The germline V gene has CDR1 SGHRS and CDR2 YFSETQ. This CDR3 spans 14 amino acids. V lost 2 bases and J 4 bases, leaving 12 bases between the germline ends. General study results and limits: Authors suggested each seasonal flu vaccination may recruit only limited numbers of new T cells.

A single record per CDR3 protein comes from TCRdb applying MiXCR to the RT-PCR reads. Among 610,000 or so distinct CDR3 sequences listed, approximately 15% were seen once. This clonotype was observed many times. What it binds is not known. The sequenced sample was PBMCs from blood, obtained 11 to 12 days after vaccination. J is TRBJ1-1 and V is TRBV5-1; D gene ambiguous. This sequence was found in a man aged 50 or older who received an inactivated influenza vaccine. CDR3 DNA sequence: TGCGCCAGCAGCTTAGGGAGTACGGGCACTGAAGCTTTCTTT. Translation gives CASSLGSTGTEAFF.